These 14 T cell receptor beta chains were all obtained from the same sample, sequenced in a study of human T cells and chemical hapten exposure. TCRdb called the RACE reads again in MiXCR, with one record for every CDR3 protein. Among around 380,000 distinct CDR3 sequences listed, more than 4.5% were seen once. As to time point: patch test 1, 2 weeks after DPC sensitization. Treatment described: therapeutic diphenylcyclopropenone sensitization with weekly scalp DPC. The specimen was whole blood, collected in connection with sensitization to the hapten diphenylcyclopropenone (DPC). These receptors were collected from a woman in her forties or fifties with alopecia areata. Some clones in this sample may be carry-over from other donors' samples.

This clonotype was observed at least ten times. The J gene is TRBJ1-1, the V gene TRBV25-1, with TRBD1 as a possible D gene (6 bases). This CDR3 region has 14 residues. The ends were cut back, 6 bases at V and 1 base at J, with 12 bases in the middle. The germline gives CDR1 MGHDK, CDR2 SYGVNS. DNA of the CDR3: TGTGCCAGCAGAGAGACAGGCACGAACACTGAAGCTTTCTTT. Protein product: CASRETGTNTEAFF.

This clonotype was observed many times. This sequence joins TRBV5-1 and TRBJ1-4; D possibly corresponds to TRBD1 (5 bases). CDR1 is SGHRS and CDR2 is YFSETQ in the germline V gene. The V and J ends lost 4 bases and 0 bases respectively, with 10 bases between them. CDR3 length: 15 amino acids. The CDR3 region has the DNA TGCGCCAGCAGCCCGGGGGGGTCAACTAATGAAAAACTGTTTTTT. Translating gives CASSPGGSTNEKLFF.

The table lists this clonotype with a few counts. This sequence joins TRBV19 and TRBJ1-5, with D possibly being TRBD1 (6 bases). This CDR3 is built from 16 residues. Trimming removed 6 bases from V and 7 bases from J, with 22 bases in between. CDR1 is LNHDA, CDR2 SQIVND, per germline (reference sequence). The CDR3 sequence: CASRVGSRARGQPQHF. The CDR3 DNA reads as TGTGCCAGTAGAGTGGGATCCCGGGCCAGGGGACAGCCCCAGCATTTT.

CDR3 DNA sequence: TGTGCCTGGCGCAAACCACCGGGGGCGCAGTATTTT. Its protein is CAWRKPPGAQYF. V usage is TRBV30 and J usage is TRBJ2-3; the D gene is possibly TRBD2 (6 bases). Germline V CDR1 and CDR2: GTSNPN, SVGIG (reference sequence). Trimming stripped 5 bases from V and 10 bases from J, with 16 bases between. CDR3 length: 12 residues.

The sample holds many counts of this clonotype. The V gene is TRBV12-3 or TRBV12-4, the J gene TRBJ1-1; no reliable D call. The CDR3 sequence is 12 residues long. Trimming removed 7 bases at V and 4 bases at J, with 10 bases between. The DNA for the CDR3 is TGTGCCAGCATAAAGGGTTTCACTGAAGCTTTCTTT. Residues: CASIKGFTEAFF.

This clonotype was recorded at least ten times. V usage is TRBV7-9 and J usage is TRBJ1-3; no clear D gene. The V end lost 1 base, the J end lost 0 bases, and 7 bases lay between the germline ends. The CDR3 is made up of 15 amino acids. The germline V gene encodes CDR1 SEHNR and CDR2 FQNEAQ (reference sequence). The CDR3 DNA sequence: TGTGCCAGCAGCTTAGGTGACGGCTCTGGAAACACCATATATTTT. Its translation is CASSLGDGSGNTIYF.

This clonotype was observed many times. V usage is TRBV3-1 and J usage is TRBJ1-6; 8 bases fit TRBD1. V shed 0 bases and J 7 bases; nucleotides not matched to a gene: 14. Germline V lookup: CDR1 LGHDT, CDR2 YNNKEL (reference sequence). The CDR3 consists of 19 residues. This chain's CDR3 is CASSQDLVRQGIGNSPLHF. CDR3 nucleotide sequence: TGTGCCAGCAGCCAAGATCTCGTGAGACAGGGGATTGGGAATTCACCCCTCCACTTT.

Ten or more counts support this clonotype. This chain joins TRBV4-2 and TRBJ1-4; 9 nucleotides agree with TRBD1. The CDR3 consists of 15 residues. With V trimmed by 5 bases and J by 8 bases, 9 bases remained unmatched. Germline V gene sequence: CDR1 LGHNA, CDR2 YNFKEQ. The CDR3 is CASSTGTGREEKLFF. Written as DNA, the CDR3 is TGTGCCAGCAGCACAGGGACAGGGAGGGAAGAAAAACTGTTTTTT.

This clonotype occurred many times. V is TRBV28 and J is TRBJ1-1; no reliable D call. The CDR3 extends over 13 amino acids. V lost 8 bases and J lost 5, with 15 bases in between. Germline V CDR1 and CDR2: MDHEN, SYDVKM. The DNA of the CDR3 is TGTGCCAGCTTTTTGGGGATAGGGACTGAAGCTTTCTTT. The encoded protein is CASFLGIGTEAFF.

This clonotype was seen repeatedly, ten times or more. The rearrangement uses TRBV4-3 and TRBJ1-4; D perhaps matches TRBD1 (5 bases). Germline V gives CDR1 LGHNA, CDR2 YSLEER. V was pared by 0 bases and J by 4 bases, with 12 bases between. The CDR3 sequence is 16 residues long. The CDR3 protein is CASSQDIGDLNEKLFF. CDR3 sequence (DNA): TGCGCCAGCAGCCAAGATATAGGGGACCTTAATGAAAAACTGTTTTTT.

This clonotype was detected many times. In nucleotides, the CDR3 is TGTGCCAGCTCACCCCAGCCCCCTCAAACAGATACGCAGTATTTT. Translation: CASSPQPPQTDTQYF. The V gene is TRBV18, the J gene TRBJ2-3; no definite D call. Germline-derived CDR1 and CDR2 are KGHSH and LQKENI. This CDR3 spans 15 amino acids. V lost 3 bases and J lost 3, with 13 bases in between.

This clonotype was observed many times. V gene TRBV7-9 combines with J gene TRBJ1-6; no definite D call. Germline CDR1 and CDR2: SEHNR and FQNEAQ (reference sequence). CDR3 length: 13 amino acids. Between the trimmed V and J ends, which lost 5 bases and 8 bases, there was a span of 10 bases. The CDR3 DNA is TGTGCCAGCAGCAGTAGGAGAGATTCACCCCTCCACTTT. Translated: CASSSRRDSPLHF.

This clonotype was found a few times. The chain combines TRBV4-3 with TRBJ2-7; TRBD2 aligns across 9 bases. V shed 0 bases, J shed 4 bases, and the junction held 4 bases outside the gene matches. CDR1 LGHNA and CDR2 YSLEER come from the germline V gene. The CDR3 has 15 residues. The CDR3 DNA is TGCGCCAGCAGCCAAGAGGGGGCGGGAGGGTACGAGCAGTACTTC. Protein product: CASSQEGAGGYEQYF.

This clonotype was seen repeatedly, ten times or more. This sequence joins TRBV29-1 and TRBJ1-2; possibly TRBD1 for D (6 bases). CDR1 is SQVTM and CDR2 is ANQGSEA in the germline V gene. V was shortened by 4 bases and J by 4 bases, with 16 bases between the two germline ends. The CDR3 spans 14 residues. The CDR3 spells CSVAGRGGAYGYTF. CDR3 coding DNA: TGCAGCGTTGCAGGCAGAGGGGGGGCCTATGGCTACACCTTC.